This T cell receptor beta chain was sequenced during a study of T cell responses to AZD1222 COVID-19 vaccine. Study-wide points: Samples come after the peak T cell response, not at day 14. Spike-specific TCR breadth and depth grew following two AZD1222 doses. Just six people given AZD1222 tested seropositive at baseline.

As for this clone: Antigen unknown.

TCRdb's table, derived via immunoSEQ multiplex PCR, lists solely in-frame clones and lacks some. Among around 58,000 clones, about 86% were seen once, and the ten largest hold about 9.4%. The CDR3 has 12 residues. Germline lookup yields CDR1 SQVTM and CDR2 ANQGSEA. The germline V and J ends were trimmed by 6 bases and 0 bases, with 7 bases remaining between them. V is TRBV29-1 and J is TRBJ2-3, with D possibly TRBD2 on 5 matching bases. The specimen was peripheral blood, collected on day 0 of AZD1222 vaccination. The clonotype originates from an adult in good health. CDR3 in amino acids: CSVPGSTDTQYF. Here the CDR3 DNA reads TGCAGCGTCCCGGGGAGCACAGATACGCAGTATTTT.